What follows are 2 T cell receptor beta chains derived from one specimen sequenced in a study of cytomegalovirus exposure and HLA in healthy donors. Primers included in the PCR were 60 Vbeta and 13 Jbeta primers. This table comes from immunoSEQ multiplex PCR, and its TCRdb copy is limited to in-frame clones, with some not included. The sample consists of about 81,000 clones, 77% of them appearing once. The sample taken for sequencing was PBMCs. Source of these receptors: a middle-aged man in good health and CMV-seropositive.

This clone was picked up one time. This CDR3 is CASSLGQGMGETQYF. The CDR3 region has the DNA TGTGCCAGCAGCTTAGGGCAGGGGATGGGGGAGACCCAGTACTTC. The chain employs TRBV11-3 and TRBJ2-5; a possible D gene is TRBD1 (6 bases). Trimming removed 1 base at V and 5 bases at J, with 14 bases between. CDR3 size: 15 residues. The germline CDR1 and CDR2 sequences are SGHNT and YENEEA.

J is TRBJ2-5 and V is TRBV7-9, with D maybe TRBD2 (5 bases). The end of the DNA fits TRBJ2-7 better, so the J call may be wrong. This CDR3 region has 16 residues. Germline CDR1 reads SEHNR; CDR2 reads FQNEAQ (reference sequence). This chain's CDR3 is CASSLGRIPGGYEQYF. The DNA of the CDR3 is TGTGCCAGCAGCTTAGGACGGATCCCCGGAGGCTACGAGCAGTACTTC.